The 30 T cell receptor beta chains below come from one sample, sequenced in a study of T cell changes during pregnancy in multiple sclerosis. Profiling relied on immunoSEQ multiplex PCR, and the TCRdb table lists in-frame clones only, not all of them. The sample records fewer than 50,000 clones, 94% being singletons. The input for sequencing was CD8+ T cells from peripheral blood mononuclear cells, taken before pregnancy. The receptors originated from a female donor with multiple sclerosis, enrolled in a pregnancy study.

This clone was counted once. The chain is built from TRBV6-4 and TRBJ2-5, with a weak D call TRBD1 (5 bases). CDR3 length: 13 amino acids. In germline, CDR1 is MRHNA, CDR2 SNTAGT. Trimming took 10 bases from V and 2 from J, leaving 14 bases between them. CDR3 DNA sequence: TGTGCCAACAGGCCCGACTGTCAAGAGACCCAGTACTTC. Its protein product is CANRPDCQETQYF.

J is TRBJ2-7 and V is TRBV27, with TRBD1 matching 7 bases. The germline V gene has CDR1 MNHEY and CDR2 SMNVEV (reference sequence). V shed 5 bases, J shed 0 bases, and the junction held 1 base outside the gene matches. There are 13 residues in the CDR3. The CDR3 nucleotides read TGTGCCAGCAGTAGACAGGGCTCCTACGAGCAGTACTTC. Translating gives CASSRQGSYEQYF.

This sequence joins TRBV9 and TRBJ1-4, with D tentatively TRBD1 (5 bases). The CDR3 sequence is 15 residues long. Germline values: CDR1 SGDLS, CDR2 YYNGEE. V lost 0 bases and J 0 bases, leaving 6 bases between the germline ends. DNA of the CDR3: TGTGCCAGCAGCGTAGGGGGCTCAACTAATGAAAAACTGTTTTTT. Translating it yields CASSVGGSTNEKLFF.

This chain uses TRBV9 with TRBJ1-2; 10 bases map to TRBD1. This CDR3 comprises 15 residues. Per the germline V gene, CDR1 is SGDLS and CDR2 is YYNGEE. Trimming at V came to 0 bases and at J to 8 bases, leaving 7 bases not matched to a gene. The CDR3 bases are TGTGCCAGCAGCGTAGGTGGGACAGGGGTTATCGGCTACACCTTC. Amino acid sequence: CASSVGGTGVIGYTF.

The CDR3 loop reads CASGLGETETQYF. As DNA, the CDR3 is TGTGCTAGTGGTTTGGGGGAGACTGAGACCCAGTACTTC. The chain is built from TRBV12-5 and TRBJ2-5; D possibly corresponds to TRBD2 (5 bases). The CDR3 has 13 amino acids. V lost 1 base and J lost 5, with 8 bases in between. CDR1 is LGHNT and CDR2 is FRNRAP in the germline V gene.

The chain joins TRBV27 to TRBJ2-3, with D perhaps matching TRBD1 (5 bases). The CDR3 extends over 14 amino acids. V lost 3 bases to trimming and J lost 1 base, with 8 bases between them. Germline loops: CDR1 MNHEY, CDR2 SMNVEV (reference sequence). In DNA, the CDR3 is TGTGCCAGCAGTTTGGGGCCCCGCACAGATACGCAGTATTTT. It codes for CASSLGPRTDTQYF.

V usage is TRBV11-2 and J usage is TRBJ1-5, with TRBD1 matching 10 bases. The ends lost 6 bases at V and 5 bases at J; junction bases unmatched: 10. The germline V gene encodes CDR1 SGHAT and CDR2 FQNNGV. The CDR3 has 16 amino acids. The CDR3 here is CASSYGAGTGDQPQHF. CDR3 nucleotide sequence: TGTGCCAGCAGTTATGGAGCCGGGACAGGGGATCAGCCCCAGCATTTT.

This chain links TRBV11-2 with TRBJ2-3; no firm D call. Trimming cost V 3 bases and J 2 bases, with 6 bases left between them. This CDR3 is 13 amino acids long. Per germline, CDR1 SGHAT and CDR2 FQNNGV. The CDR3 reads CASSFPNTDTQYF. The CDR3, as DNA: TGTGCCAGCAGCTTTCCCAACACAGATACGCAGTATTTT. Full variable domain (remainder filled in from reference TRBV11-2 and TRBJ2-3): EAGVAQSPRYKIIEKRQSVAFWCNPISGHATLYWYQQILGQGPKLLIQFQNNGVVDDSQLPKDRFSAERLKGVDSTLKIQPAKLEDSAVYLCASSFPNTDTQYFGPGTRLTVL.

The CDR3 DNA reads as TGTGCCAGCAGCTTTCGCGGAGGGGCGGAAGGCTACACCTTC. Amino acid sequence: CASSFRGGAEGYTF. The V and J genes are TRBV5-4 and TRBJ1-2, with a tentative D call TRBD1 (5 bases). V lost 2 bases to trimming and J lost 8 bases, with 16 bases between them. Germline V gene lookup returns CDR1 SGHNT and CDR2 YYREEE (reference sequence). The CDR3 has 14 residues.

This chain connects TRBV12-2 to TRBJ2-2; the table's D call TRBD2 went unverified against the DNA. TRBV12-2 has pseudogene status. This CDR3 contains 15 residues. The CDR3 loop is CASRLGAGPHRELFF. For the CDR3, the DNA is TGTGCAAGTCGCTTAGGAGCGGGGCCCCACCGGGAGCTGTTTTTT.

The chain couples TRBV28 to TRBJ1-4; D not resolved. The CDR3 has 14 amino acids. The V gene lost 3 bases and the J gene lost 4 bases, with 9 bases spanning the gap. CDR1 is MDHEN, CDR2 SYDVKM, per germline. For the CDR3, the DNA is TGTGCCAGCAGTTTTAGTCATGATAATGAAAAACTGTTTTTT. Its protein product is CASSFSHDNEKLFF.

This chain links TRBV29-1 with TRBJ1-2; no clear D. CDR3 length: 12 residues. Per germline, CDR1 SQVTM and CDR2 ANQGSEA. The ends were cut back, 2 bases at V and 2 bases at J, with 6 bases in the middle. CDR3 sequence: CSVELPNYGYTF. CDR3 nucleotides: TGCAGCGTTGAACTTCCCAACTATGGCTACACCTTC. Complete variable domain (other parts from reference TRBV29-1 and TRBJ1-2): SAVISQKPSRDICQRGTSLTIQCQVDSQVTMMFWYRQQPGQSLTLIATANQGSEATYESGFVIDKFPISRPNLTFSTLTVSNMSPEDSSIYLCSVELPNYGYTFGSGTRLTVV.

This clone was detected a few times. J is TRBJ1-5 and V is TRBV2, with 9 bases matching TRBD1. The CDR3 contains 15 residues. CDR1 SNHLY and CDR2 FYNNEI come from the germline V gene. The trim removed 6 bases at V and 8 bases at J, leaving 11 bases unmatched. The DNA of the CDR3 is TGTGCCAGCAGAGAAAAAACAGGGGGCGTAGAGCCCCAGCATTTT. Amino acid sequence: CASREKTGGVEPQHF.

CDR3 residues: CASSFDRGNTEAFF. The CDR3, as DNA: TGTGCCAGCAGCTTCGACCGGGGGAACACTGAAGCTTTCTTT. V usage is TRBV5-8 and J usage is TRBJ1-1; D gene ambiguous. V lost 2 bases and J 1 base, leaving 9 bases between the germline ends. Per the germline V gene, CDR1 is SGHTS and CDR2 is YDEGEE. The CDR3 has 14 amino acids.

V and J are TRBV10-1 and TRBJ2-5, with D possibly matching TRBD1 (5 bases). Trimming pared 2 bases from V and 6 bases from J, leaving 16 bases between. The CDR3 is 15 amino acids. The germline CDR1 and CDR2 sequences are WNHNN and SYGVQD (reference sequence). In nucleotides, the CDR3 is TGCGCCAGCAGTGAGCGGCAGGGTCGTGTGAAGACCCAGTACTTC. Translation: CASSERQGRVKTQYF.

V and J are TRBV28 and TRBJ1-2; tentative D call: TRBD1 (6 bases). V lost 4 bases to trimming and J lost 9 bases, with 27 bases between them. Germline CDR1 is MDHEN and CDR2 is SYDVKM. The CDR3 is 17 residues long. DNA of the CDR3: TGTGCCAGCAGTTCGGACCTACAGGGCCCTGAGTGGTCGAGCTACACCTTC. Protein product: CASSSDLQGPEWSSYTF.

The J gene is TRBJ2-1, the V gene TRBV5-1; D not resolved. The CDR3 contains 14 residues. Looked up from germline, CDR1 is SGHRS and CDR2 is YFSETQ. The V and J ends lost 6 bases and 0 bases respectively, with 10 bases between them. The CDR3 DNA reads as TGCGCCAGCACCGCGGAGAGCTCCTACAATGAGCAGTTCTTC. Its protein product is CASTAESSYNEQFF.

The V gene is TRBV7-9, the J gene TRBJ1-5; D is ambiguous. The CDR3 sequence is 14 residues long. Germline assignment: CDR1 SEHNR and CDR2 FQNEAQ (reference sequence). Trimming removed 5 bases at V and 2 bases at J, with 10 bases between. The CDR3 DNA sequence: TGTGCCAGCAGCGAGGGTATCGGCAATCAGCCCCAGCATTTT. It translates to CASSEGIGNQPQHF.

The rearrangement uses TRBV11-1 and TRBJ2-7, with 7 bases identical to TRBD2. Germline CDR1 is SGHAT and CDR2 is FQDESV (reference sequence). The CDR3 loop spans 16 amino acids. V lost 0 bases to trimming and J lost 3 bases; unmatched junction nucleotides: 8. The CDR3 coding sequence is TGTGCCAGCAGCTTAGCGCGCGCGGGAGTGATCTACGAGCAGTACTTC. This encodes CASSLARAGVIYEQYF. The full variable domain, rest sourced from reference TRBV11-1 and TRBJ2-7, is EAEVAQSPRYKITEKSQAVAFWCDPISGHATLYWYRQILGQGPELLVQFQDESVVDDSQLPKDRFSAERLKGVDSTLKIQPAELGDSAMYLCASSLARAGVIYEQYFGPGTRLTVT.

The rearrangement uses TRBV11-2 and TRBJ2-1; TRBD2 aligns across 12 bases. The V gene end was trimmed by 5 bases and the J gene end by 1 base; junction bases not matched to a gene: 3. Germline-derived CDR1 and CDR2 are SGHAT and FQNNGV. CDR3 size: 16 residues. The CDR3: CASSETSGRSYNEQFF. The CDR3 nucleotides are TGTGCCAGCAGCGAAACTAGCGGGAGGTCCTACAATGAGCAGTTCTTC.

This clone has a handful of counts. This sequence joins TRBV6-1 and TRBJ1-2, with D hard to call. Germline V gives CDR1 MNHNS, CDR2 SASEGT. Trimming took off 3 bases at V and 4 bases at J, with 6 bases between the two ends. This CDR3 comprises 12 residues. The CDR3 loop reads CASSDGSYGYTF. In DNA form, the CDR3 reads TGTGCCAGCAGTGACGGGAGCTATGGCTACACCTTC.

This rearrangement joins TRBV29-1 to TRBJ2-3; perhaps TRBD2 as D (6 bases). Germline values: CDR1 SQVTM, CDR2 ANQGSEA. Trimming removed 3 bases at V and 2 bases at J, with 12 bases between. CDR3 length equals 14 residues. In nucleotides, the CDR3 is TGCAGCGTTGATGCCGGGAGTCCCACAGATACGCAGTATTTT. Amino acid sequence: CSVDAGSPTDTQYF.

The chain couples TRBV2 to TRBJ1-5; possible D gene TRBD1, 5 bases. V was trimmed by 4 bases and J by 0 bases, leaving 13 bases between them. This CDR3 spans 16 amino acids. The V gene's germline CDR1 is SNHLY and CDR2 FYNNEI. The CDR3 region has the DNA TGTGCCAGCAGTGCCGGCAGGGCTTATAGCAATCAGCCCCAGCATTTT. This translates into CASSAGRAYSNQPQHF.

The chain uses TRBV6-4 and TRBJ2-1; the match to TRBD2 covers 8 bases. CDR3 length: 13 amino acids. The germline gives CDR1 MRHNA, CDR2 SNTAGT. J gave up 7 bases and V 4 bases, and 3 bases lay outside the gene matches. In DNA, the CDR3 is TGTGCCAGCAGTGCGGGACTAGTAAATGAGCAGTTCTTC. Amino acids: CASSAGLVNEQFF.

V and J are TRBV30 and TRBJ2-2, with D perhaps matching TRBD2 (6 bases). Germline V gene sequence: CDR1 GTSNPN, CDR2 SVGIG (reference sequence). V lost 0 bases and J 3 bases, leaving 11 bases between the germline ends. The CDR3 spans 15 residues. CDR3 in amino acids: CAWSVHGSHTGELFF. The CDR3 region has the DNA TGTGCCTGGAGTGTACACGGGAGCCACACCGGGGAGCTGTTTTTT. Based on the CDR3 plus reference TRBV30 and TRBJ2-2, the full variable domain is SQTIHQWPATLVQPVGSPLSLECTVEGTSNPNLYWYRQAAGRGLQLLFYSVGIGQISSEVPQNLSASRPQDRQFILSSKKLLLSDSGFYLCAWSVHGSHTGELFFGEGSRLTVL.

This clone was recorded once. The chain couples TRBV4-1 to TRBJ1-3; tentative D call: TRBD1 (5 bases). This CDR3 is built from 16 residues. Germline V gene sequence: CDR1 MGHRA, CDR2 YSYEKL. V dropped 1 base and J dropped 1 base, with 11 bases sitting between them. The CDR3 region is CASSQVWGESGNTIYF. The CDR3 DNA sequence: TGCGCCAGCAGCCAAGTCTGGGGGGAATCTGGAAACACCATATATTTT.

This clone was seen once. CDR3 DNA: TGTGCCACCAGCAGAGACCCGAGCTCCTACAATGAGCAGTTCTTC. It specifies CATSRDPSSYNEQFF. The chain uses TRBV15 and TRBJ2-1; D remains unclear. Germline values: CDR1 LNHNV, CDR2 YYDKDF (reference sequence). CDR3 length: 15 residues. Trimming took 0 bases from V and 0 from J, leaving 6 bases between them. The entire variable domain, with the rest obtained from reference TRBV15 and TRBJ2-1, is as follows: DAMVIQNPRYQVTQFGKPVTLSCSQTLNHNVMYWYQQKSSQAPKLLFHYYDKDFNNEADTPDNFQSRRPNTSFCFLDIRSPGLGDTAMYLCATSRDPSSYNEQFFGPGTRLTVL.

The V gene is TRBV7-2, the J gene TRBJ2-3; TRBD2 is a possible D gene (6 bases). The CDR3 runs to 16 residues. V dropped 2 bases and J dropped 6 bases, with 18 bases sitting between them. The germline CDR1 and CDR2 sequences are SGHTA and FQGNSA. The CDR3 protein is CASSLYLASLADTQYF. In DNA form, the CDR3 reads TGTGCCAGCAGCTTATACCTAGCGAGTTTGGCCGATACGCAGTATTTT.

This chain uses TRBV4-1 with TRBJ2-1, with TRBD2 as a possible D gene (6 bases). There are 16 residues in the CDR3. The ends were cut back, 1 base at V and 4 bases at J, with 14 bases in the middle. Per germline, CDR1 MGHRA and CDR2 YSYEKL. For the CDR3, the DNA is TGCGCCAGCAGCCAAGGCCCCGGGGGTAGTTACAATGAGCAGTTCTTC. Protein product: CASSQGPGGSYNEQFF.

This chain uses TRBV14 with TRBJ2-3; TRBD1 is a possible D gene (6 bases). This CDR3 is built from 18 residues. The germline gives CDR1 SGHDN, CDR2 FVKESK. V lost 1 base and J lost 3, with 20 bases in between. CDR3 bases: TGTGCCAGCAGCCAAGGACCTAACAGGGACATGAGAACAGATACGCAGTATTTT. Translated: CASSQGPNRDMRTDTQYF.